The 9 T cell receptor beta chains reported below all come from one sample, sequenced in a study of cytotoxic CD8 clonotypes in ibrutinib-treated CLL. Sequenced by immunoSEQ multiplex PCR; TCRdb stores in-frame clones only, minus some. The table lists some 200,000 clones, over 60% of them singletons. The sequenced sample was PBMCs, obtained after 24 months of ibrutinib treatment. Receptors were obtained from a human donor with chronic lymphocytic leukemia.

This chain connects TRBV7-9 to TRBJ2-3; D gene unclear. CDR1 and CDR2 (germline): SEHNR, FQNEAQ (reference sequence). This CDR3 spans 14 amino acids. The ends were cut back, 3 bases at V and 2 bases at J, with 9 bases in the middle. In DNA, the CDR3 is TGTGCCAGCAGCTTTCACAGCGCCACAGATACGCAGTATTTT. It yields the protein CASSFHSATDTQYF.

This chain uses TRBV9 with TRBJ1-5; D is uncertain. Germline values: CDR1 SGDLS, CDR2 YYNGEE. The CDR3 covers 18 residues. V lost 5 bases to trimming and J lost 7 bases, with 28 bases between them. The CDR3 region is CASSRRTLGGDLTQPQHF. Here the CDR3 DNA reads TGTGCCAGCAGTCGTAGAACCCTTGGTGGGGATCTTACCCAGCCCCAGCATTTT.

The chain couples TRBV5-1 to TRBJ2-7; D unclear. This CDR3 is built from 13 residues. The germline V gene has CDR1 SGHRS and CDR2 YFSETQ. Between the trimmed V and J ends, which lost 0 bases and 6 bases, there was a span of 10 bases. The CDR3 nucleotides read TGCGCCAGCAGCTTGGGCACAATGGGCGAGCAGTACTTC. Residues: CASSLGTMGEQYF.

The chain carries TRBV29-1 and TRBJ2-1; the D is unclear. Germline CDR1 SQVTM, CDR2 ANQGSEA. Trimming took 5 bases from V and 0 from J, leaving 8 bases between them. The CDR3 has 13 residues. The CDR3 reads CSVLRASYNEQFF. The CDR3 nucleotides read TGCAGCGTTCTTAGAGCCTCCTACAATGAGCAGTTCTTC.

The V call is TRBV4-1, the J call TRBJ2-1, with 7 positions matching TRBD1. Germline trimming cut 3 bases from V and 3 bases from J; bases unmatched to any gene: 8. CDR1 and CDR2 (germline): MGHRA, YSYEKL. This CDR3 has 16 amino acids. For the CDR3, the DNA is TGCGCCAGCAGCCACGCGACAGGGATGATCTACAATGAGCAGTTCTTC. It codes for CASSHATGMIYNEQFF.

This chain uses TRBV4-2 with TRBJ2-7; D is unresolved. The germline V gene has CDR1 LGHNA and CDR2 YNFKEQ. The CDR3 length is 11 residues. The ends were cut back, 10 bases at V and 5 bases at J, with 12 bases in the middle. The CDR3 region is CATMDRDEQYF. For the CDR3, the DNA is TGTGCCACCATGGATCGAGACGAGCAGTACTTC.

The V and J genes are TRBV6-5 and TRBJ1-2, with D uncertain. Trimming cost V 10 bases and J 0 bases, with 15 bases left between them. Germline assignment: CDR1 MNHEY and CDR2 SVGAGI. The CDR3 extends over 14 amino acids. The CDR3 DNA is TGTGCCACGGGGAGGGAACGAGCTAACTATGGCTACACCTTC. Encoded protein: CATGRERANYGYTF.

This rearrangement joins TRBV7-8 to TRBJ2-3; D ambiguous. With 1 base removed from V and 0 bases from J, the gap between germline ends came to 11 bases. The CDR3 covers 16 residues. Germline CDR1 SGHVS, CDR2 FQNEAQ. The CDR3 DNA is TGTGCCAGCAGCTTAGTTCGGGCCGCCAGCACAGATACGCAGTATTTT. This encodes CASSLVRAASTDTQYF.

V usage is TRBV4-2 and J usage is TRBJ2-7; D unresolved. CDR1 is LGHNA, CDR2 YNFKEQ, per germline. V was cut by 0 bases and J by 2 bases, with 5 bases left in between. The CDR3 runs 13 residues. The DNA of the CDR3 is TGTGCCAGCAGCCAAGATGAAGCCTACGAGCAGTACTTC. As protein: CASSQDEAYEQYF.